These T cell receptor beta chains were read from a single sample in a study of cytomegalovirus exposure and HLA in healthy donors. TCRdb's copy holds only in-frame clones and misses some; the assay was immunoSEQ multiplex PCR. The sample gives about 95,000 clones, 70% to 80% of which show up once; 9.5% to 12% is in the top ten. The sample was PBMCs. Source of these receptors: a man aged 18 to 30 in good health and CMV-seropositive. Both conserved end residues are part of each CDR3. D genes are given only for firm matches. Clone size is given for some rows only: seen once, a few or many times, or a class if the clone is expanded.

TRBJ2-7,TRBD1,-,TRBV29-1,TGCAGCGTTGCCCCCCAGGGGGCAGTATACGAGCAGTACTTC,CSVAPQGAVYEQYF
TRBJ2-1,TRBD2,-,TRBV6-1,TGTGCCAGCAGTGAAATCGGCGGGGGGAGGGATGAGCAGTTCTTC,CASSEIGGGRDEQFF
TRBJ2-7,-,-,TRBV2,TGTGCCAGCAGTGTCCAATACCCAGGTCACGAGCAGTACTTC,CASSVQYPGHEQYF
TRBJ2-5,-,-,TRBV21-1,TGTGCCAGCAGGAAACTAGTAATCGGGGGTACGAAAGAGACCCAGTACTTC,CASRKLVIGGTKETQYF
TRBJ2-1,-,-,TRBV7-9,TGTGCCAGCAGCTTAGCAGGCGGGGGCCCCCACAATGAGCAGTTCTTC,CASSLAGGGPHNEQFF
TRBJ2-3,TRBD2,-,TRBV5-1,TGCGCCAGCAGCTTGGCGCTTAGCGGGGAAGATACGCAGTATTTT,CASSLALSGEDTQYF
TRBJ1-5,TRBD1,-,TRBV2,TGTGCCAGCAGGGGACAGGGGAATCAGCCCCAGCATTTT,CASRGQGNQPQHF
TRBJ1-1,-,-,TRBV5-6,TGTGCCAGCAGCTCGTTAGGACGGGGGGCAGCGATGAACACTGAAGCTTTCTTT,CASSSLGRGAAMNTEAFF
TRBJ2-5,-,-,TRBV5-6,TGTGCCAGCAGTTCTGTTAGACCAAATCGGGGGAAGCAGTACTTC,CASSSVRPNRGKQYF
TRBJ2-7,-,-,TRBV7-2,TGTGCCAGCAGCTTAGGTTGGGGCCCCTACGAGCAGTACTTC,CASSLGWGPYEQYF
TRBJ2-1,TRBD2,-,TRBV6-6,TGTGCCAGCAAGGACGGCGGGGGTTACAATGAGCAGTTCTTC,CASKDGGGYNEQFF
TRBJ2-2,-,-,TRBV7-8,TGTGCCAGCAGCATGCCGGGTCTCCGGCCCAACACCGGGGAGCTGTTTTTT,CASSMPGLRPNTGELFF
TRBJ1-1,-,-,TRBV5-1,TGCGCCAGCAGCTTGGGGCAGGCAACTGAAGCTTTCTTT,CASSLGQATEAFF
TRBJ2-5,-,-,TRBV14,TGTGCCAGCAGCCCGGGTGCAGCCTGGCCGATCCAAGAGACCCAGTACTTC,CASSPGAAWPIQETQYF
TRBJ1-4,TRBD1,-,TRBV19,TGTGCCAGCAGGGGCCCCTCCGACAGGGTACTGTTTTTT,CASRGPSDRVLFF
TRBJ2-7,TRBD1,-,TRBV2,TGTGCCAGCAGTGGGACAGGGATGGGCCTAAACGAGCAGTACTTC,CASSGTGMGLNEQYF
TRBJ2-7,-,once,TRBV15,TGTGCCACCAGCCCTACTAGGACCTCCTACGAGCAGTACTTC,CATSPTRTSYEQYF
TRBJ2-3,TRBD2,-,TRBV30,TGTGCCTGCATAGCAGCGGGGGGGACAGATACGCAGTATTTT,CACIAAGGTDTQYF
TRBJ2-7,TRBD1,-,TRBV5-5,TGTGCCAGCAGCCACGGGACAGACTACGAGCAGTACTTC,CASSHGTDYEQYF
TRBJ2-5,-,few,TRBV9,TGTGCCAGCAGCGTAGGTGTCTACCAAGAGACCCAGTACTTC,CASSVGVYQETQYF
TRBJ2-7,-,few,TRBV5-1,TGCGCCAGCAGCCTGGGTTGGAGCTCCTACGAGCAGTACTTC,CASSLGWSSYEQYF
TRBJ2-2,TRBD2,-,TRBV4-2,TGTGCCAGCAGCCAAGTTGCGGGGGGGCCGTCTCTCAACGGGGAGCTGTTTTTT,CASSQVAGGPSLNGELFF
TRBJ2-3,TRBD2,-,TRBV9,TGTGCCAGCAGCGTAGACTCGGGGGGTAGCACAGATACGCAGTATTTT,CASSVDSGGSTDTQYF
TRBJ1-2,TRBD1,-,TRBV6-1,TGTGCCAGCCTTCTCCACAGGGGACCAAACTATGGCTACACCTTC,CASLLHRGPNYGYTF
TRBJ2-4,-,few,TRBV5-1,TGCGCCAGCAGCTTGGGGGGACAAACCTTACTAGCCAAAAACATTCAGTACTTC,CASSLGGQTLLAKNIQYF
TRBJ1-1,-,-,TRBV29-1,TGCAGCGTTGAGGAGGGTATGAACACTGAAGCTTTCTTT,CSVEEGMNTEAFF
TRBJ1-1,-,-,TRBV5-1,TGCGCCAGCAGCCCACGGGCAGGGTTAGAAGCTGAAGCTTTCTTT,CASSPRAGLEAEAFF
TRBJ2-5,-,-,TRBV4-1,TGCGCCAGCAGCCCGGAAGGTCTTCGGGAAGAGACCCAGTACTTC,CASSPEGLREETQYF
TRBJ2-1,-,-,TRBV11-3,TGTGCCAGCAGCTTAGGGGCGGGGGAGCAGTTCTTC,CASSLGAGEQFF
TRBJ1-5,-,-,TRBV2,TGTGCCAGCAGAGCAGGTTTCAATCAGCCCCAGCATTTT,CASRAGFNQPQHF
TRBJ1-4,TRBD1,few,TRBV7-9,TGTGCCAGCAGACTCGAAGGGACAGGGGATGAAAAACTGTTTTTT,CASRLEGTGDEKLFF
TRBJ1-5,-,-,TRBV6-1,TGTGCCAGCAGTCTAAACAGGAATCGCAATCAGCCCCAGCATTTT,CASSLNRNRNQPQHF
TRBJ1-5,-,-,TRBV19,TGTGCCAGTAGTATGGGCCGGGGATATAGCAATCAGCCCCAGCATTTT,CASSMGRGYSNQPQHF
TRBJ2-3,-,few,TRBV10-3,TGTGCCATCAGTGCCCCTAGCACAGATACGCAGTATTTT,CAISAPSTDTQYF
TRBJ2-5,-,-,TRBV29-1,TGCAGCGGGGCCCGGACTTCTCAAGAGACCCAGTACTTC,CSGARTSQETQYF
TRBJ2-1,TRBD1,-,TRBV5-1,TGCGCCACCAATCCGACAGGGGACTACAATGAGCAGTTCTTC,CATNPTGDYNEQFF
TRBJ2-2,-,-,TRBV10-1,TGCGCCAGCAGTGAGACCCGACTTCCCACCGGGGAGCTGTTTTTT,CASSETRLPTGELFF
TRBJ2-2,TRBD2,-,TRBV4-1,TGCGCCAGCAGTCCGACTAGCGGGGGGTATTTGGGGGAGCTGTTTTTT,CASSPTSGGYLGELFF
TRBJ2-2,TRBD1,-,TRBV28,TGTGCCAGCGACAGGGCATCGAACACCGGGGAGCTGTTTTTT,CASDRASNTGELFF
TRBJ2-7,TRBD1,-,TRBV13,TGTGCCAGCAGCTTTAATCCGGTCAGGGGGCTCGACGAGCAGTACTTC,CASSFNPVRGLDEQYF
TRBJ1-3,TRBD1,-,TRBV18,TGTGCCAGCTCACCCCTGACAGGGACTGGAAACACCATATATTTT,CASSPLTGTGNTIYF
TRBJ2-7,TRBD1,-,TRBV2,TGTGCCAGCAGTGAAGCGGGACAGGGTTTTTCCGAGCAGTACTTC,CASSEAGQGFSEQYF
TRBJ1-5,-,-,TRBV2,TGTGCCAGCAGTGAGGGGGCGGCGAGCAATCAGCCCCAGCATTTT,CASSEGAASNQPQHF
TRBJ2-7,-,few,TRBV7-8,TGTGCCAGCAGCTTAGCGTCACAGGGAGACGAGCAGTACTTC,CASSLASQGDEQYF
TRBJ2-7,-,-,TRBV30,TGTGCCTGGAGTGTAACGCAGGGATTCCAATACGAGCAGTACTTC,CAWSVTQGFQYEQYF